This TCR beta chain appears in the sequencing data of a study of blood T cell repertoires in COVID-19. The wider study: The study drew acute and convalescent COVID-19 samples from the United States, Italy and Spain. PBMCs, B-cell-depleted T cells, or T cells provided the cDNA or gDNA that made up the material.

In the original workflow: The authors estimated nucleated cell counts from reference gene primer amplification. Using immunoSEQ multiplex PCR, the repertoire was profiled, and TCRdb retains in-frame clones only, with some absent. That table is the source of V, J and clone size, and D and trimming were worked out from the DNA. The sample consists of 54,000 or so clones, around four fifths of them appearing once. This CDR3 is 15 amino acids long. Germline loops: CDR1 SGHTA, CDR2 FQGTGA. After removal of 0 bases from V and 4 bases from J, the junction contained 3 bases not matched to a gene. This rearrangement joins TRBV7-3 to TRBJ2-5; the match to TRBD1 covers 9 bases. This sequence was found in a woman older than 75 with acute or convalescent COVID-19. Sequenced input: peripheral blood. CDR3 DNA: TGTGCCAGCAGCTTAACGTCGACAGGGGGAGAGACCCAGTACTTC. Protein sequence: CASSLTSTGGETQYF.